These 21 T cell receptor beta chains share one sample of origin, sequenced in a study of regulatory T cells in long-lasting Graves disease. The time point denotes: newly diagnosed GD, antithyroid drugs for less than 3 months. The TCR library was prepared using RNA isolated from PBMCs. Arm-PCR of CDR3 regions with iRepertoire HTBI primers generated TCR beta libraries. TCRdb independently ran MiXCR on the multiplex PCR reads; one entry per CDR3 protein. The repertoire holds roughly 610,000 distinct CDR3 sequences, with less than 20% as singletons. The same sample was also studied in work on T cells in Graves' hyperthyroidism and ophthalmopathy.

Here the sequenced sample was peripheral blood mononuclear cells (PBMCs), taken at new diagnosis, from a patient treated with antithyroid drugs. Receptors originate from a woman aged 25 to 45 with Graves disease.

This clonotype was seen repeatedly, ten times or more. This chain connects TRBV7-2 to TRBJ2-1, with TRBD2 identical over 8 bases. CDR1 SGHTA and CDR2 FQGNSA come from the germline V gene. This CDR3 spans 17 amino acids. Trimming removed 5 bases from V and 5 bases from J; junction bases left unmatched: 14. The CDR3 reads CASSRREGPLGNNEQFF. The CDR3 DNA is TGTGCCAGCAGCCGACGGGAGGGGCCCCTGGGCAACAATGAGCAGTTCTTC.

J is TRBJ1-5 and V is TRBV6-1; D ambiguous. CDR1 is MNHNS and CDR2 is SASEGT in the germline V gene. The CDR3 runs 15 residues. V was clipped by 6 bases and J by 5 bases, with 17 bases between them. The CDR3 DNA reads as TGTGCCAGCAGAGACCGGGGTTCCGGGGATCAGCCCCAGCATTTT. Protein: CASRDRGSGDQPQHF.

The genes are TRBV7-8 and TRBJ2-2; 14 bases are a match to TRBD2. Trimming took 2 bases from V and 4 from J; bases not matched to a gene: 3. The CDR3 sequence is 17 residues long. Germline V gives CDR1 SGHVS, CDR2 FQNEAQ. This CDR3 is CASSLLGLAGVTGELFF. The DNA of the CDR3 is TGTGCCAGCAGCTTATTGGGACTAGCGGGGGTCACCGGGGAGCTGTTTTTT.

This clonotype came up many times. The germline gene is not matched at one end of the junction; a read error may be the cause. The rearrangement joins TRBV14 to TRBJ2-7; the D is unclear. The CDR3 contains 14 residues. Per germline, CDR1 SGHDN and CDR2 FVKESK. The CDR3 nucleotides read TGCGCCAGCAGCCAAGGACGAAGCTCCTACGAGCAGTACTTC. This sequence encodes CASSQGRSSYEQYF.

This clonotype was counted ten times or more. The chain is built from TRBV7-8 and TRBJ1-5, with unresolved D. The CDR3 consists of 13 residues. V lost 5 bases, J lost 6 bases, and 11 bases lay in between. Germline V gene data show CDR1 as SGHVS and CDR2 as FQNEAQ. CDR3 region: CASSQAVGQPQHF. As DNA, the CDR3 is TGTGCCAGCAGCCAGGCGGTAGGTCAGCCCCAGCATTTT.

As for this clonotype: Germline and junction disagree at one end, which may indicate a read error. This chain joins TRBV20-1 and TRBJ1-5; TRBD1 is a possible D gene (6 bases). From germline, CDR1 is DFQATT and CDR2 SNEGSKA (reference sequence). There are 10 residues in the CDR3. As DNA, the CDR3 is TGCAGTGCCTGGAGAGACAGGCCTGTTTTT. The encoded protein is CSAWRDRPVF.

The genes are TRBV7-6 and TRBJ1-2; no reliable D call. Germline CDR1 SGHVS, CDR2 FNYEAQ. Deletions cut 2 bases from V and 6 bases from J, with 19 bases between. The CDR3 spans 16 residues. The CDR3 protein is CASSLPTFQYSDGYTF. In nucleotides, the CDR3 is TGTGCCAGCAGCTTACCTACCTTCCAGTATTCAGATGGCTACACCTTC.

This clonotype was recorded a few times. J is TRBJ2-3 and V is TRBV13, with a possible D match to TRBD2 (6 bases). Trimming cost V 4 bases and J 5 bases, with 22 bases left between them. Germline CDR1 PRHDT, CDR2 FYEKMQ (reference sequence). The CDR3 runs to 17 residues. CDR3 bases: TGTGCCAGCAGCTCCTCTCGGGACTTCCTTCTTCGAGATACGCAGTATTTT. Amino acids: CASSSSRDFLLRDTQYF. The whole variable domain, remainder taken from reference TRBV13 and TRBJ2-3, is AAGVIQSPRHLIKEKRETATLKCYPIPRHDTVYWYQQGPGQDPQFLISFYEKMQSDKGSIPDRFSAQQFSDYHSELNMSSLELGDSALYFCASSSSRDFLLRDTQYFGPGTRLTVL.

This clonotype was counted many times. The chain is built from TRBV7-2 and TRBJ1-1, with D hard to call. The CDR3 covers 14 residues. V was trimmed by 2 bases and J by 5 bases, leaving 12 bases between them. CDR1 is SGHTA, CDR2 FQGNSA, per germline. The CDR3 is CASSLKRRGTEAFF. The CDR3 DNA sequence: TGTGCCAGCAGCTTAAAGAGGCGAGGGACTGAAGCTTTCTTT.

This clonotype has more than one count but fewer than ten. The rearrangement joins TRBV19 to TRBJ1-6; 7 nucleotides line up with TRBD1. Germline V gene sequence: CDR1 LNHDA, CDR2 SQIVND (reference sequence). The CDR3 is 16 residues long. J was trimmed by 9 bases and V by 1 base; bases with no gene match: 9. Here the CDR3 reads CASSIGTGTARSPLHF. CDR3 sequence (DNA): TGTGCCAGTAGTATAGGCACCGGGACAGCTCGTTCACCCCTCCACTTT.

The chain joins TRBV5-4 to TRBJ1-1; D ambiguous. Germline V lookup: CDR1 SGHNT, CDR2 YYREEE (reference sequence). The V end was cut by 4 bases, the J end by 2 bases, with 12 bases between. CDR3 size: 14 residues. CDR3 amino acids: CASSLGWVNTEAFF. CDR3 in DNA: TGTGCCAGCAGCCTGGGGTGGGTCAACACTGAAGCTTTCTTT.

This clonotype turned up a few times. The chain uses TRBV10-3 and TRBJ2-3, with a tentative D call TRBD2 (5 bases). The germline CDR1 and CDR2 sequences are ENHRY and SYGVKD. With 2 bases removed from V and 4 bases from J, the gap between germline ends came to 10 bases. The CDR3 extends over 14 amino acids. CDR3 in amino acids: CAISEGLASDTQYF. CDR3 DNA: TGTGCCATCAGTGAGGGACTCGCCTCAGATACGCAGTATTTT.

The gene calls are TRBV2 and TRBJ2-2, with 10 bases matching TRBD2. V gave up 7 bases and J gave up 6 bases; unmatched junction bases: 2. Germline CDR1 SNHLY, CDR2 FYNNEI. The CDR3 spans 13 residues. In nucleotides, the CDR3 is TGTGCCAGCACTAGCGGGAGCCCCGGGGAGCTGTTTTTT. This gives the protein CASTSGSPGELFF.

This clonotype occurred many times. The chain is built from TRBV2 and TRBJ2-7; D is unresolved. V was trimmed by 5 bases and J by 9 bases, leaving 8 bases between them. CDR1 and CDR2 (germline): SNHLY, FYNNEI. The CDR3 covers 10 residues. CDR3 nucleotide sequence: TGTGCCAGCAGTCCATCATCGCAGTACTTC. This translates into CASSPSSQYF.

In its sample, this clonotype was seen a few times. V and J are TRBV7-2 and TRBJ1-3, with no clear D. Germline CDR1 SGHTA, CDR2 FQGNSA. The CDR3 is made up of 14 amino acids. V was shortened by 5 bases and J by 2 bases, with 10 bases between the two germline ends. This CDR3 reads CASSPAWAGNTIYF. The CDR3 DNA is TGTGCCAGCAGCCCCGCTTGGGCTGGAAACACCATATATTTT.

This clonotype showed up many times. The rearrangement links TRBV28 to TRBJ2-1; 7 positions agree with TRBD1. Trimming removed 6 bases from V and 5 bases from J; junction bases left unmatched: 10. This CDR3 spans 15 amino acids. Germline loops: CDR1 MDHEN, CDR2 SYDVKM. Here the CDR3 reads CASSMAGTVNNEQFF. The CDR3 bases are TGTGCCAGCAGCATGGCCGGGACAGTTAACAATGAGCAGTTCTTC.

The V and J genes are TRBV20-1 and TRBJ1-2; tentatively, D is TRBD1 (6 bases). Trimming shortened V by 6 bases and J by 8 bases, and 13 bases separated the two germline ends. The CDR3 has 11 residues. Germline CDR1 is DFQATT and CDR2 is SNEGSKA (reference sequence). CDR3 in DNA: TGCAGTGCCCCTTACAGGGCAGGCTACACCTTC. It yields the protein CSAPYRAGYTF.

This clonotype was seen repeatedly, ten times or more. V and J are TRBV15 and TRBJ2-1; TRBD2 is a possible D gene (6 bases). This CDR3 comprises 17 residues. The V end was cut by 0 bases, the J end by 12 bases, with 24 bases between. Germline CDR1 is LNHNV and CDR2 is YYDKDF (reference sequence). CDR3 loop: CATSRDIMEGTWGTQFF. The CDR3 nucleotides are TGTGCCACCAGCAGAGATATAATGGAGGGGACCTGGGGGACGCAGTTCTTC.

This clonotype has at least ten counts. V usage is TRBV30 and J usage is TRBJ2-5, with 8 bases that match TRBD2. Losses at the gene ends were 2 bases for V and 4 bases for J; bases not matched to a gene: 3. The CDR3 runs 13 residues. CDR1 is GTSNPN and CDR2 is SVGIG in the germline V gene (reference sequence). The CDR3 nucleotides are TGTGCCTGGAGTTTAACTAGCGGAGAGACCCAGTACTTC. Amino acids: CAWSLTSGETQYF.

This clonotype was seen ten or more times. V and J are TRBV27 and TRBJ2-5, with 11 bases aligning to TRBD2. The junction had 16 bases not matched to a gene; V was cut back by 10 bases and J by 6 bases. The CDR3 sequence is 16 residues long. Germline V gene data show CDR1 as MNHEY and CDR2 as SMNVEV (reference sequence). CDR3 nucleotides: TGTGCCACCCAAGAAAGAATAGCGGGAGGGCGGAAGACCCAGTACTTC. This sequence encodes CATQERIAGGRKTQYF.

In its sample, this clonotype was seen many times. This chain uses TRBV10-3 with TRBJ2-1; D ambiguous. The CDR3 consists of 17 residues. Germline CDR1 and CDR2: ENHRY and SYGVKD. Trimming left V 3 bases short and J 0 bases short, with 15 bases between. The CDR3 sequence is CAISDPIGTSSYNEQFF. DNA for the CDR3: TGTGCCATCAGTGACCCGATTGGCACCAGCTCCTACAATGAGCAGTTCTTC.